Presented here are 26 T cell receptor beta chains from one specimen sequenced in a study of T cells in Graves' hyperthyroidism and ophthalmopathy. The CDR3 regions of TCR beta were amplified from RNA transcripts. In the first-round RT-PCR of the TCR CDR3, the HTBI primer set was used. Each CDR3 protein is one row after TCRdb ran MiXCR on the multiplex PCR reads. Among about 520,000 distinct CDR3 sequences listed, less than 25% were seen once. The sequenced sample was blood. The receptor set was obtained from a man aged 18-30 years with Graves' hyperthyroidism.

In this sample, this clonotype turned up many times. The chain combines TRBV28 with TRBJ2-7; D not certain. Germline CDR1 reads MDHEN; CDR2 reads SYDVKM. The length of the CDR3 is 14 residues. Trimming removed 4 bases from V and 5 bases from J, with 15 bases in between. The CDR3 DNA reads TGTGCCAGCAGTTACCGTGGTACCGACAACGAGCAGTACTTC. It codes for CASSYRGTDNEQYF. Full variable domain (remainder filled in from reference TRBV28 and TRBJ2-7): DVKVTQSSRYLVKRTGEKVFLECVQDMDHENMFWYRQDPGLGLRLIYFSYDVKMKEKGDIPEGYSVSREKKERFSLILESASTNQTSMYLCASSYRGTDNEQYFGPGTRLTVT.

The V call is TRBV12-5, the J call TRBJ2-7, with 8 bases fitting TRBD1. Germline lookup yields CDR1 LGHNT and CDR2 FRNRAP. The CDR3 runs 16 residues. The V segment lost 7 bases and the J segment 3 bases; nucleotides outside the gene matches: 14. This CDR3 reads CASVLGQGEFDYEQYF. DNA for the CDR3: TGTGCTAGTGTCCTTGGACAGGGTGAATTCGACTACGAGCAGTACTTC.

This chain uses TRBV11-2 with TRBJ1-2; possible D gene TRBD1, 6 bases. Trimming cost V 3 bases and J 4 bases, with 12 bases left between them. The CDR3 has 14 residues. The germline V gene has CDR1 SGHAT and CDR2 FQNNGV. The CDR3 here is CASSLGGGGYGYTF. CDR3 nucleotide sequence: TGTGCCAGCAGCTTGGGGGGCGGAGGCTATGGCTACACCTTC.

This clonotype was observed at least ten times. The chain employs TRBV27 and TRBJ2-2, with TRBD1 matching 7 bases. The V gene end was trimmed by 5 bases and the J gene end by 5 bases; junction bases not matched to a gene: 8. Germline-derived CDR1 and CDR2 are MNHEY and SMNVEV (reference sequence). The CDR3 totals 15 residues. Here the CDR3 reads CASSEGAPWTGELFF. The CDR3, as DNA: TGTGCCAGCAGTGAGGGGGCCCCCTGGACCGGGGAGCTGTTTTTT.

This clonotype was counted at least ten times. In nucleotides, the CDR3 is TGTGCCAGCAGTCTACCCGGACGGGATGGCAATCAGCCCCAGCATTTT. Residues: CASSLPGRDGNQPQHF. V usage is TRBV28 and J usage is TRBJ1-5; D uncertain. V lost 5 bases and J 2 bases, leaving 16 bases between the germline ends. CDR1 and CDR2 (germline): MDHEN, SYDVKM. The CDR3 consists of 16 residues.

This clonotype was observed at least ten times. CDR3 sequence (DNA): TGCGCCAGCAGCTTGGTGGTGGGGAGCTATGGCTACACCTTC. Translating gives CASSLVVGSYGYTF. The chain uses TRBV5-1 and TRBJ1-2; D is undetermined. The CDR3 is 14 residues long. CDR1 is SGHRS, CDR2 YFSETQ, per germline. Trimming stripped 0 bases from V and 4 bases from J, with 10 bases between.

This clonotype was detected only a few times. V usage is TRBV27 and J usage is TRBJ1-1; no definite D call. This CDR3 is built from 15 residues. The germline CDR1 and CDR2 sequences are MNHEY and SMNVEV (reference sequence). V lost 0 bases and J 1 base, leaving 9 bases between the germline ends. The CDR3 DNA is TGTGCCAGCAGTTTATCAGGGTATTGGAACACTGAAGCTTTCTTT. Translated: CASSLSGYWNTEAFF.

Written as DNA, the CDR3 is TGCAGTGCTAGAGATCGGAAGACCCAGTACTTC. It yields the protein CSARDRKTQYF. This rearrangement joins TRBV20-1 to TRBJ2-5; no clear D gene. V was clipped by 0 bases and J by 6 bases, with 5 bases between them. The germline V gene has CDR1 DFQATT and CDR2 SNEGSKA (reference sequence). This CDR3 is built from 11 residues.

The chain has TRBV28 and TRBJ1-5; 9 bases agree with TRBD1. The ends lost 5 bases at V and 6 bases at J; junction bases unmatched: 5. CDR1 and CDR2 from the germline V gene are MDHEN and SYDVKM. The CDR3 covers 14 residues. CDR3 residues: CASSRDREFQPQHF. Here the CDR3 DNA reads TGTGCCAGCAGTCGGGACAGGGAATTTCAGCCCCAGCATTTT.

This clonotype has a handful of counts. This chain connects TRBV18 to TRBJ2-7; 9 bases fit TRBD1. V lost 7 bases, J lost 0 bases, and 7 bases stayed unmatched. The CDR3 length is 15 residues. CDR1 is KGHSH and CDR2 is LQKENI in the germline V gene. The CDR3 region has the DNA TGTGCCAGCTTCTCCGGGACAGGGAGCTCCTACGAGCAGTACTTC. Protein sequence: CASFSGTGSSYEQYF.

This clonotype occurred a few times. The chain has TRBV5-1 and TRBJ2-1; 8 nucleotides match TRBD2. Germline V lookup: CDR1 SGHRS, CDR2 YFSETQ. This CDR3 comprises 14 residues. Unmatched junction bases numbered 5, after V lost 3 bases and J lost 6 bases. The DNA for the CDR3 is TGCGCCAGCAGCTCCGAGGGACTAGTCAATGAGCAGTTCTTC. Protein product: CASSSEGLVNEQFF.

This clonotype was found a few times. This rearrangement joins TRBV12-5 to TRBJ2-4; D is possibly TRBD2 (6 bases). The CDR3 runs 11 residues. Germline loops: CDR1 LGHNT, CDR2 FRNRAP. Trimming shortened V by 6 bases and J by 14 bases, and 14 bases separated the two germline ends. CDR3 nucleotides: TGTGCTAGTGGAACCGGGACTCCAAAGTACTTC. This encodes CASGTGTPKYF.

This clonotype was counted at least ten times. The V gene is TRBV2, the J gene TRBJ2-2, with D unresolved. Between the trimmed V and J ends, which lost 4 bases and 4 bases, there was a span of 10 bases. In germline, CDR1 is SNHLY, CDR2 FYNNEI. The CDR3 length is 14 residues. CDR3 in DNA: TGTGCCAGCAGTGCCCCCGCGGTCACCGGGGAGCTGTTTTTT. It yields the protein CASSAPAVTGELFF. Filled out from reference TRBV2 and TRBJ2-2, the complete variable domain reads EPEVTQTPSHQVTQMGQEVILRCVPISNHLYFYWYRQILGQKVEFLVSFYNNEISEKSEIFDDQFSVERPDGSNFTLKIRSTKLEDSAMYFCASSAPAVTGELFFGEGSRLTVL.

This sequence joins TRBV19 and TRBJ1-1; D is unclear. Germline CDR1 LNHDA, CDR2 SQIVND (reference sequence). Trimming took 2 bases from V and 5 from J, leaving 9 bases between them. The CDR3 runs to 13 residues. The CDR3 region has the DNA TGTGCCAGTAGTATAAGTACAGAGACTGAAGCTTTCTTT. Protein: CASSISTETEAFF.

V gene TRBV19 combines with J gene TRBJ1-2; D not certain. The CDR3 is made up of 13 amino acids. CDR1 is LNHDA, CDR2 SQIVND, per germline (reference sequence). The V end was cut by 3 bases, the J end by 7 bases, with 12 bases between. As DNA, the CDR3 is TGTGCCAGTAGTATCGGAGGCCCGGTTGGCTACACCTTC. Protein: CASSIGGPVGYTF.

The chain carries TRBV28 and TRBJ1-5; TRBD1 might be the D (6 bases). The CDR3 length is 14 residues. V dropped 4 bases and J dropped 5 bases, with 12 bases sitting between them. CDR1 is MDHEN, CDR2 SYDVKM, per germline. The CDR3 nucleotides are TGTGCCAGCAGTTACCTCAGGGGCCATCAGCCCCAGCATTTT. Its translation is CASSYLRGHQPQHF.

This clonotype was detected ten times or more. J is TRBJ1-2 and V is TRBV12-3 or TRBV12-4, with unresolved D. Trimming took off 6 bases at V and 6 bases at J, with 14 bases between the two ends. This CDR3 contains 13 residues. CDR3 coding DNA: TGTGCCAGCAGCCTAACGGGCCACAATGGCTACACCTTC. Its protein is CASSLTGHNGYTF.

This clonotype was detected ten times or more. This chain connects TRBV9 to TRBJ1-2, with D hard to call. The germline V gene encodes CDR1 SGDLS and CDR2 YYNGEE. The CDR3 is 14 residues long. Trimming stripped 0 bases from V and 2 bases from J, with 8 bases between. The CDR3 sequence: CASSVDPLNYGYTF. The CDR3 DNA follows: TGTGCCAGCAGCGTAGACCCGCTAAACTATGGCTACACCTTC.

In its sample, this clonotype was seen many times. The chain joins TRBV11-2 to TRBJ2-7; D is unclear. Germline-derived CDR1 and CDR2 are SGHAT and FQNNGV. With 2 bases removed from V and 3 bases from J, the gap between germline ends came to 11 bases. The CDR3 sequence is 14 residues long. CDR3 DNA: TGTGCCAGCAGCTTAACCCAGCATCTCTACGAGCAGTACTTC. Translation gives CASSLTQHLYEQYF.

This clonotype was detected ten times or more. The gene calls are TRBV12-3 or TRBV12-4 and TRBJ2-7; 8 bases fit TRBD2. V was clipped by 3 bases and J by 6 bases; unmatched bases: 4. This CDR3 has 13 residues. CDR3 sequence reads: CASSFLRGAEQYF. Written as DNA, the CDR3 is TGTGCCAGCAGTTTCTTGCGGGGGGCCGAGCAGTACTTC.

This clonotype was recorded many times. V and J are TRBV7-2 and TRBJ1-2; 7 bases match TRBD1. From germline, CDR1 is SGHTA and CDR2 FQGNSA. The ends lost 9 bases at V and 3 bases at J; junction bases unmatched: 13. The CDR3 extends over 15 amino acids. CDR3 sequence: CARAEGTATDYGYTF. The CDR3 DNA reads as TGTGCCAGGGCCGAAGGGACAGCAACTGACTATGGCTACACCTTC.

The sample holds many counts of this clonotype. V and J are TRBV29-1 and TRBJ2-7; 7 bases are a match to TRBD1. The CDR3 consists of 14 residues. Losses at the gene ends were 6 bases for V and 0 bases for J; bases not matched to a gene: 8. Germline V gives CDR1 SQVTM, CDR2 ANQGSEA. In nucleotides, the CDR3 is TGCAGCGTCCCCAGGACAGGCTTCTCCTACGAGCAGTACTTC. Amino acid sequence: CSVPRTGFSYEQYF.

The sample holds many counts of this clonotype. The J gene is TRBJ1-5, the V gene TRBV7-8, with D maybe TRBD1 (6 bases). Trimming took 1 base from V and 2 from J, leaving 12 bases between them. The CDR3 covers 16 residues. Per germline, CDR1 SGHVS and CDR2 FQNEAQ. The CDR3 nucleotides are TGTGCCAGCAGCTTAGACAGGGTGAAAGGCAATCAGCCCCAGCATTTT. This codes for CASSLDRVKGNQPQHF.

This clonotype came up many times. This rearrangement joins TRBV18 to TRBJ1-1; D uncertain. The CDR3 runs 16 residues. Germline CDR1 and CDR2: KGHSH and LQKENI. Trimming left V 5 bases short and J 1 base short, with 17 bases between. This CDR3 is CASSSQLRVENTEAFF. CDR3 bases: TGTGCCAGCTCATCTCAATTGAGAGTCGAGAACACTGAAGCTTTCTTT.

On this clonotype: This may be a read error, as it is one base from a much larger clone. The rearrangement joins TRBV2 to TRBJ1-2, with D unresolved. The ends were cut back, 3 bases at V and 7 bases at J, with 12 bases in the middle. Germline V CDR1 and CDR2: SNHLY, FYNNEI. The CDR3 sequence is 13 residues long. The CDR3 reads CASSDSPYGGYTF. The CDR3 bases are TGTGCCAGCAGTGATAGCCCCTATGGTGGCTACACCTTC.

The table lists this clonotype with a few counts. V usage is TRBV10-3 and J usage is TRBJ2-7; 7 positions agree with TRBD1. The CDR3 covers 14 residues. Germline CDR1 is ENHRY and CDR2 is SYGVKD. After removal of 5 bases from V and 3 bases from J, the junction contained 7 bases not matched to a gene. The CDR3 DNA sequence: TGTGCCATCAGTATCACAGGGGAAGGCTACGAGCAGTACTTC. It translates to CAISITGEGYEQYF.